This T cell receptor beta chain was captured in a study of PD-1 blockade in classical Hodgkin lymphoma. Study-wide findings and caveats: Before treatment, TCR diversity in newly diagnosed patients was reportedly lower than in healthy donors.

Regarding this clone: Its antigen is unknown.

Method: immunoSEQ multiplex PCR; TCRdb's copy keeps in-frame clones and lacks some. This sample has around 100,000 clones, with roughly 89% found just once. The CDR3 runs 15 residues. The junction had 7 bases not matched to a gene; V was cut back by 0 bases and J by 13 bases. Germline V gene lookup returns CDR1 SGHKS and CDR2 YYEKEE (reference sequence). Each patient experienced a relapse that followed autologous stem cell transplantation, and brentuximab vedotin exposure varied. The chain couples TRBV5-5 to TRBJ1-6; 10 positions match TRBD1. Sample: peripheral blood mononuclear cells (PBMCs), taken before the second cycle of nivolumab. The TCR sequence derives from a human donor with classical Hodgkin lymphoma. As DNA, the CDR3 is TGTGCCAGCAGCTTGGGGGACAGGGGTCGGCCGCCCCTCCACTTT. Translation gives CASSLGDRGRPPLHF.